This entry lists 23 T cell receptor beta chains sequenced from one sample in a study of T cells in Graves' hyperthyroidism and ophthalmopathy. TCR beta CDR3 regions were amplified from RNA. A first-round RT-PCR of the TCR CDR3 used the HTBI primer set. TCRdb analysed the multiplex PCR reads with MiXCR anew, one entry per CDR3 protein. Of about 540,000 distinct CDR3 sequences in the sample, 40% to 55% were seen once. Material: peripheral blood or thyroid tissue (not recorded which). These receptors all come from a woman between 18 and 29 years old with Graves' hyperthyroidism.

Concerning this clonotype: The junction does not match germline at one end; this may be a read error. This chain links TRBV7-6 with TRBJ1-4; no definite D call. CDR1 is SGHVS and CDR2 is FNYEAQ in the germline V gene. This CDR3 comprises 17 residues. CDR3 nucleotides: TGTGCCAGCAGATCCCTCCTTCCCGCGGGTACAAATGGAAAACTGTTTTTT. This gives the protein CASRSLLPAGTNGKLFF.

This clonotype has a handful of counts. The V and J genes are TRBV19 and TRBJ1-1; no reliable D call. The germline V gene has CDR1 LNHDA and CDR2 SQIVND (reference sequence). The CDR3 covers 13 residues. The germline V and J ends were trimmed by 6 bases and 0 bases, with 8 bases remaining between them. CDR3 residues: CASSTVMNTEAFF. CDR3 nucleotide sequence: TGTGCCAGTAGCACAGTAATGAACACTGAAGCTTTCTTT.

This clonotype showed up many times. The chain joins TRBV7-2 to TRBJ2-6; possibly TRBD1 for D (5 bases). The CDR3 consists of 16 residues. V was trimmed by 4 bases and J by 2 bases, leaving 12 bases between them. CDR1 is SGHTA, CDR2 FQGNSA, per germline. CDR3 sequence (DNA): TGTGCCAGCAGCTCAGCAGCAGGGACTGGGGCCAACGTCCTGACTTTC. Its translation: CASSSAAGTGANVLTF.

The chain carries TRBV19 and TRBJ1-2, with D unresolved. The germline V and J ends were trimmed by 11 bases and 8 bases, with 15 bases remaining between them. Per the germline V gene, CDR1 is LNHDA and CDR2 is SQIVND (reference sequence). The CDR3 spans 11 residues. This chain's CDR3 is CARIEVDGYTF. The DNA of the CDR3 is TGTGCCCGGATCGAGGTGGACGGCTACACCTTC.

This rearrangement joins TRBV14 to TRBJ2-5; 8 nucleotides agree with TRBD2. Germline V gene data show CDR1 as SGHDN and CDR2 as FVKESK. V was pared by 7 bases and J by 4 bases, with 14 bases of the junction left unmatched. The CDR3 length is 16 residues. CDR3 coding DNA: TGTGCCAGCAACCGCTTAGCGGGGCGGAAATCAGAGACCCAGTACTTC. Translation gives CASNRLAGRKSETQYF.

The rearrangement links TRBV7-2 to TRBJ1-1; 9 nucleotides line up with TRBD1. The CDR3 is made up of 18 amino acids. V trimming: 5 bases; J trimming: 0 bases; junction bases outside the gene matches: 13. Germline values: CDR1 SGHTA, CDR2 FQGNSA. The CDR3 loop is CASSQDIWTGVVNTEAFF. Here the CDR3 DNA reads TGTGCCAGCAGCCAAGATATTTGGACAGGGGTGGTGAACACTGAAGCTTTCTTT.

The J gene is TRBJ1-5, the V gene TRBV2, with D possibly matching TRBD1 (6 bases). Trimming removed 3 bases from V and 0 bases from J, with 9 bases in between. CDR1 is SNHLY, CDR2 FYNNEI, per germline. The CDR3 contains 15 residues. CDR3 residues: CASSEDSYSNQPQHF. The CDR3 DNA reads as TGTGCCAGCAGTGAGGACAGCTATAGCAATCAGCCCCAGCATTTT.

V usage is TRBV29-1 and J usage is TRBJ2-5; the match to TRBD1 covers 10 bases. This CDR3 is built from 14 residues. Germline V gene data show CDR1 as SQVTM and CDR2 as ANQGSEA. J was trimmed by 5 bases and V by 3 bases; bases with no gene match: 6. The CDR3, as DNA: TGCAGCGTTGAGGGACAGGGGCTTCATGAGACCCAGTACTTC. This sequence encodes CSVEGQGLHETQYF. Combining the CDR3 with reference TRBV29-1 and TRBJ2-5 gives the whole variable domain SAVISQKPSRDICQRGTSLTIQCQVDSQVTMMFWYRQQPGQSLTLIATANQGSEATYESGFVIDKFPISRPNLTFSTLTVSNMSPEDSSIYLCSVEGQGLHETQYFGPGTRLLVL.

This clonotype was observed a few times. V is TRBV7-9 and J is TRBJ2-2; D ambiguous. This CDR3 has 16 residues. Germline V CDR1 and CDR2: SEHNR, FQNEAQ (reference sequence). The V end lost 1 base, the J end lost 3 bases, and 12 bases lay between the germline ends. This chain's CDR3 is CASSLVVGPHTGELFF. DNA for the CDR3: TGTGCCAGCAGCTTAGTGGTCGGGCCGCACACCGGGGAGCTGTTTTTT.

This clonotype occurred a few times. At one end, the junction sequence differs from germline, possibly due to a read error. The chain couples TRBV25-1 to TRBJ1-1; D might be TRBD1 (6 bases). The CDR3 runs to 14 residues. Germline loops: CDR1 MGHDK, CDR2 SYGVNS. The CDR3 is CASIVTGLNIEAFF. The DNA for the CDR3 is TGTGCCAGCATCGTGACAGGACTGAACATTGAAGCTTTCTTT. The whole variable domain, remainder taken from reference TRBV25-1 and TRBJ1-1, is EADIYQTPRYLVIGTGKKITLECSQTMGHDKMYWYQQDPGMELHLIHYSYGVNSTEKGDLSSESTVSRIRTEHFPLTLESARPSHTSQYLCASIVTGLNIEAFFGQGTRLTVV.

Worth noting for this clonotype: A much larger clone sits a single nucleotide away, making a read error possible. The V gene is TRBV10-3, the J gene TRBJ2-7; D may match TRBD1 or TRBD2 (5 bases each). Germline CDR1 ENHRY, CDR2 SYGVKD. The germline V and J ends were trimmed by 7 bases and 6 bases, with 19 bases remaining between them. The CDR3 covers 14 residues. CDR3 loop: CAINTGTGIGEQYF. CDR3 bases: TGTGCCATCAACACCGGGACCGGGATTGGCGAGCAGTACTTC.

In the case of this clonotype: This may be a read error, as it is one base from a much larger clone. The chain combines TRBV7-3 with TRBJ2-7, with D possibly matching TRBD2 (5 bases). CDR1 and CDR2 (germline): SGHTA, FQGTGA. CDR3 length: 14 amino acids. Here the CDR3 reads CASSQDPGMGEQYF. Written as DNA, the CDR3 is TGCGCCAGCAGCCAAGATCCGGGGATGGGCGAGCAGTACTTC.

In its sample, this clonotype was seen many times. The chain links TRBV7-2 to TRBJ1-2; a weak D match, TRBD1 (5 bases). The CDR3 spans 13 residues. Looked up from germline, CDR1 is SGHTA and CDR2 is FQGNSA. The V gene lost 5 bases and the J gene lost 4 bases, with 11 bases spanning the gap. CDR3 bases: TGTGCCAGCAGCCTGGAGAGGGGCTATGGCTACACCTTC. This sequence encodes CASSLERGYGYTF.

This clonotype was recorded many times. The chain uses TRBV25-1 and TRBJ1-4, with TRBD1 as a possible D gene (5 bases). This CDR3 is 15 amino acids long. Per the germline V gene, CDR1 is MGHDK and CDR2 is SYGVNS. The V end lost 3 bases, the J end lost 4 bases, and 12 bases lay between the germline ends. CDR3 nucleotides: TGTGCCAGCAGTGAGGGGGGGAACGTTAATGAAAAACTGTTTTTT. As protein: CASSEGGNVNEKLFF.

V is TRBV5-1 and J is TRBJ2-7, with 11 bases lining up with TRBD2. V lost 4 bases and J lost 6; bases outside the gene matches: 9. Germline-derived CDR1 and CDR2 are SGHRS and YFSETQ. The CDR3 is made up of 15 amino acids. The CDR3 sequence is CASSILAGGEGEQYF. In DNA form, the CDR3 reads TGCGCCAGCAGCATCTTAGCGGGAGGGGAGGGCGAGCAGTACTTC.

V and J are TRBV9 and TRBJ1-1, with D unresolved. The V gene lost 4 bases and the J gene lost 2 bases, with 12 bases spanning the gap. Germline values: CDR1 SGDLS, CDR2 YYNGEE. The CDR3 runs 14 residues. CDR3 coding DNA: TGTGCCAGCAGCCAAGATCTAGCAAACACTGAAGCTTTCTTT. Amino acid sequence: CASSQDLANTEAFF.

This clonotype was counted at least ten times. The J gene is TRBJ2-5, the V gene TRBV7-2, with D maybe TRBD2 (6 bases). CDR3 length: 16 residues. V lost 5 bases, J lost 4 bases, and 20 bases lay in between. CDR1 is SGHTA, CDR2 FQGNSA, per germline. The CDR3 spells CASSPHLGGVSETQYF. In DNA form, the CDR3 reads TGTGCCAGCAGCCCGCATCTCGGCGGGGTGTCAGAGACCCAGTACTTC.

A remark on this clonotype: A junction boundary mismatches the germline segment, possibly from a read error. The V and J genes are TRBV10-3 and TRBJ1-6, with D possibly matching TRBD1 (5 bases). CDR1 is ENHRY and CDR2 is SYGVKD in the germline V gene. The CDR3 runs to 14 residues. The CDR3 reads CASSNQGTNSPLHF. The DNA for the CDR3 is TGTGCCAGCAGTAACCAAGGGACTAATTCACCCCTCCACTTT.

V is TRBV2 and J is TRBJ1-5; the D gene is possibly TRBD1 (5 bases). V lost 8 bases and J lost 4, with 15 bases in between. CDR3 length equals 14 residues. From germline, CDR1 is SNHLY and CDR2 FYNNEI. The CDR3 loop is CASAPGGGNQPQHF. For the CDR3, the DNA is TGTGCCAGCGCCCCGGGGGGGGGTAATCAGCCCCAGCATTTT. Drawing the rest from reference TRBV2 and TRBJ1-5, the complete variable domain is EPEVTQTPSHQVTQMGQEVILRCVPISNHLYFYWYRQILGQKVEFLVSFYNNEISEKSEIFDDQFSVERPDGSNFTLKIRSTKLEDSAMYFCASAPGGGNQPQHFGDGTRLSIL.

This sequence joins TRBV20-1 and TRBJ1-1, with a weak D call TRBD1 (5 bases). V lost 4 bases, J lost 0 bases, and 12 bases lay in between. This CDR3 is 14 amino acids long. Germline CDR1 and CDR2: DFQATT and SNEGSKA (reference sequence). CDR3 nucleotide sequence: TGCAGTGCTACCGGAACCAGGGTGAACACTGAAGCTTTCTTT. It yields the protein CSATGTRVNTEAFF.

The rearrangement joins TRBV6-1 to TRBJ1-1; no clear D. The CDR3 extends over 14 amino acids. V lost 3 bases, J lost 0 bases, and 8 bases lay in between. Germline V gene sequence: CDR1 MNHNS, CDR2 SASEGT. In nucleotides, the CDR3 is TGTGCCAGCAGTGATGCGGGAGTGAACACTGAAGCTTTCTTT. It encodes CASSDAGVNTEAFF.

This clonotype showed up just a few times. The V gene is TRBV19, the J gene TRBJ1-4, with D maybe TRBD1 (6 bases). V dropped 5 bases and J dropped 2 bases, with 9 bases sitting between them. The germline V gene encodes CDR1 LNHDA and CDR2 SQIVND (reference sequence). The CDR3 spans 14 residues. CDR3: CASSFRGTNEKLFF. In DNA form, the CDR3 reads TGTGCCAGTAGTTTCAGGGGTACTAATGAAAAACTGTTTTTT.

This clonotype was seen a handful of times. This rearrangement joins TRBV11-1 to TRBJ2-5, with D unclear. Germline V gene lookup returns CDR1 SGHAT and CDR2 FQDESV (reference sequence). Trimming removed 5 bases at V and 2 bases at J, with 18 bases between. The CDR3 sequence is 16 residues long. DNA of the CDR3: TGTGCCAGCAGCGAGCTGGGCAGGAGATTTCAAGAGACCCAGTACTTC. It codes for CASSELGRRFQETQYF.